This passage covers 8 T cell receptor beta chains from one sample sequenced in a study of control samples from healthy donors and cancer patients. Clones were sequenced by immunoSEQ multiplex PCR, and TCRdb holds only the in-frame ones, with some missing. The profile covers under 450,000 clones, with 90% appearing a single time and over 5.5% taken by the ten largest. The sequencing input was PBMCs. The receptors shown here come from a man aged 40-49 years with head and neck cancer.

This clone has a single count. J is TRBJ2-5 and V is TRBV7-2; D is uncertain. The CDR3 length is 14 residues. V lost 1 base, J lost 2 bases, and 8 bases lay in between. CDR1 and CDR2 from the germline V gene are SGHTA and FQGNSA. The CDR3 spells CASSLVSGQETQYF. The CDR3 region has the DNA TGTGCCAGCAGCTTAGTGTCAGGTCAAGAGACCCAGTACTTC.

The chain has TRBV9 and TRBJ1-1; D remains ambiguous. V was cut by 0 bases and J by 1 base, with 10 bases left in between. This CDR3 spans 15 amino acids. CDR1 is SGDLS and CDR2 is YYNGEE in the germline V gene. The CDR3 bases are TGTGCCAGCAGCGTAGTAGCACGCGGGAACACTGAAGCTTTCTTT. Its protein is CASSVVARGNTEAFF.

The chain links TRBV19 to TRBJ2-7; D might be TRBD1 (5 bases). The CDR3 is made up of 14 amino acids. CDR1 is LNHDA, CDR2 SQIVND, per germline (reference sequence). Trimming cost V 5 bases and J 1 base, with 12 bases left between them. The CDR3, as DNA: TGTGCCAGTAGTTTACAGGAGAGATCCTACGAGCAGTACTTC. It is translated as CASSLQERSYEQYF.

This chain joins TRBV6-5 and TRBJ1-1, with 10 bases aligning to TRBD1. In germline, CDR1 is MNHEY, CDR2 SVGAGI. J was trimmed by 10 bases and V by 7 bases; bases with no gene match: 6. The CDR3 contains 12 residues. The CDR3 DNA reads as TGTGCCAGCAAGACAGGGGGCAAGGGAGCTTTCTTT. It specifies CASKTGGKGAFF.

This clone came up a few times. The CDR3 is CASSQAPGLNTGELFF. Here the CDR3 DNA reads TGTGCCAGCAGCCAGGCCCCGGGCCTGAACACCGGGGAGCTGTTTTTT. The J gene is TRBJ2-2, the V gene TRBV4-2, with no clear D. The CDR3 has 16 residues. Deletions cut 3 bases from V and 1 base from J, with 12 bases between. Germline loops: CDR1 LGHNA, CDR2 YNFKEQ.

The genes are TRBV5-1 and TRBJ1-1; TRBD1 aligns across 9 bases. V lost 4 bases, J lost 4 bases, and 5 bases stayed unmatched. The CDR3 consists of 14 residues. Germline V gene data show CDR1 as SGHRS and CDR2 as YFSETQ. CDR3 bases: TGCGCCAGCAGCCCAGACAGGGGGGCCACTGAAGCTTTCTTT. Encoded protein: CASSPDRGATEAFF.

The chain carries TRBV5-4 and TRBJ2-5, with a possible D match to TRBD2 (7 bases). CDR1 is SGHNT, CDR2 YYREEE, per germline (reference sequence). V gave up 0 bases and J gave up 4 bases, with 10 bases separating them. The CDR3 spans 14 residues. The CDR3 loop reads CASSLGGGGETQYF. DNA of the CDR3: TGTGCCAGCAGCTTGGGAGGGGGGGGAGAGACCCAGTACTTC.

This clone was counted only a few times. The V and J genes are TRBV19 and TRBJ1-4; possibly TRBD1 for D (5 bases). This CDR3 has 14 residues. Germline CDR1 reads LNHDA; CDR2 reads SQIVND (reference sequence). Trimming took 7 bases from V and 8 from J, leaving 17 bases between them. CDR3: CASNRRGAKEKLFF. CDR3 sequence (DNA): TGTGCCAGTAATAGGCGAGGGGCAAAGGAAAAACTGTTTTTT. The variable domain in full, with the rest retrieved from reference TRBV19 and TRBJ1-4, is DGGITQSPKYLFRKEGQNVTLSCEQNLNHDAMYWYRQDPGQGLRLIYYSQIVNDFQKGDIAEGYSVSREKKESFPLTVTSAQKNPTAFYLCASNRRGAKEKLFFGSGTQLSVL.